This TCR beta chain was sequenced in a study of T cell responses to AZD1222 COVID-19 vaccine. Study in general: The study pooled second doses at about 4 or about 12 weeks.

As regards this clone: Antigen unknown.

The table came from immunoSEQ multiplex PCR; TCRdb's copy has only in-frame clones and leaves some out. Of around 130,000 clones in the sample, 70% to 90% were seen once. The CDR3 covers 16 residues. J was trimmed by 4 bases and V by 6 bases; bases with no gene match: 8. Germline V lookup: CDR1 SEHNR, CDR2 FQNEAQ (reference sequence). Study outcomes and limitations: Donors were largely white British and mainly female; clonal diversity was possibly underestimated. Scientists sampled the repertoires only once the peak T cell response had passed.

The chain uses TRBV7-9 and TRBJ1-5, with 11 bases aligning to TRBD1. Sequencing used peripheral blood, obtained on day 0 of AZD1222 vaccination. This clonotype was sampled from an adult in good health. The CDR3 DNA reads TGTGCCAGCAGTGGAGGACAGGGGGCCCCAAATCAGCCCCAGCATTTT. It is translated as CASSGGQGAPNQPQHF.